These T cell receptor beta chains were read from a single sample in a study of blood T cell repertoires in COVID-19. Libraries were prepared by immunoSEQ multiplex PCR; TCRdb keeps only in-frame clonotypes and omits some of them. The sample records just under 300,000 clones, around nine tenths being singletons. Specimen: peripheral blood. The receptors originated from a man aged 65-85 years with acute or convalescent COVID-19. Both conserved end residues are part of each CDR3. D genes are given only for firm matches. Expanded clones get a size class; other rows say once, few or many, or leave the size out.

CDR3aa: CASILEFAGGYTF
CDR3nt: TGCGCCAGCATCCTTGAGTTTGCGGGGGGCTACACCTTC
abundance: once
v_gene: TRBV10-1
j_gene: TRBJ1-2
d_gene: NA

CDR3aa: CASSQAASMTDTQYF
CDR3nt: TGTGCCAGCAGCCAAGCGGCTAGTATGACGGATACGCAGTATTTT
abundance: NA
v_gene: TRBV3-1/TRBV3-2
j_gene: TRBJ2-3
d_gene: NA

CDR3aa: CAWSGDSNQPQHF
CDR3nt: TGTGCCTGGAGCGGGGATAGCAATCAGCCCCAGCATTTT
abundance: NA
v_gene: TRBV30
j_gene: TRBJ1-5
d_gene: NA

CDR3aa: CASVRDRGPTGELFF
CDR3nt: TGTGCCAGTGTAAGGGACAGGGGTCCCACCGGGGAGCTGTTTTTT
abundance: NA
v_gene: TRBV19
j_gene: TRBJ2-2
d_gene: TRBD1

CDR3aa: CASSLSRGAEGYTF
CDR3nt: TGTGCCAGCAGCTTAAGTCGGGGGGCCGAGGGCTACACCTTC
abundance: NA
v_gene: TRBV7-9
j_gene: TRBJ1-2
d_gene: NA

CDR3aa: CASSFGGGGTEAFF
CDR3nt: TGTGCCAGCAGCTTTGGAGGGGGGGGCACTGAAGCTTTCTTT
abundance: NA
v_gene: TRBV7-2
j_gene: TRBJ1-1
d_gene: NA

CDR3aa: CASSQVAGVTTEAFF
CDR3nt: TGCGCCAGCAGCCAAGTGGCAGGGGTGACCACTGAAGCTTTCTTT
abundance: NA
v_gene: TRBV4-3
j_gene: TRBJ1-1
d_gene: NA

CDR3aa: CASSQSGTGGYTF
CDR3nt: TGCGCCAGCAGCCAGTCCGGGACAGGGGGCTACACCTTC
abundance: NA
v_gene: TRBV4-3
j_gene: TRBJ1-2
d_gene: TRBD1

CDR3aa: CASRAGGPPYYEQYF
CDR3nt: TGTGCCAGCAGGGCGGGGGGCCCCCCTTACTACGAGCAGTACTTC
abundance: NA
v_gene: TRBV28
j_gene: TRBJ2-7
d_gene: TRBD2

CDR3aa: CASKLTDRSYGYTF
CDR3nt: TGTGCCAGCAAACTAACCGACAGATCTTATGGCTACACCTTC
abundance: NA
v_gene: TRBV28
j_gene: TRBJ1-2
d_gene: NA

CDR3aa: CASSDGGMVTEAFF
CDR3nt: TGTGCCAGCAGCGATGGAGGTATGGTCACTGAAGCTTTCTTT
abundance: once
v_gene: TRBV5-8
j_gene: TRBJ1-1
d_gene: NA

CDR3aa: CASSPSGDYGYTF
CDR3nt: TGTGCCAGCAGTCCATCAGGGGACTATGGCTACACCTTC
abundance: NA
v_gene: TRBV6-4
j_gene: TRBJ1-2
d_gene: NA

CDR3aa: CASSLRLAQIGDEQFF
CDR3nt: TGTGCCAGCAGCTTAAGACTAGCCCAAATTGGGGATGAGCAGTTCTTC
abundance: once
v_gene: TRBV7-9
j_gene: TRBJ2-1
d_gene: TRBD2

CDR3aa: CASAILMAAGELFF
CDR3nt: TGTGCCAGCGCTATTCTAATGGCGGCCGGGGAGCTGTTTTTT
abundance: few
v_gene: TRBV5-6
j_gene: TRBJ2-2
d_gene: NA

CDR3aa: CASSYYETRPQHF
CDR3nt: TGTGCCAGCAGTTACTATGAGACTCGGCCCCAGCATTTT
abundance: NA
v_gene: TRBV6-2/TRBV6-3
j_gene: TRBJ1-5
d_gene: NA

CDR3aa: CAWSWGGSPLHF
CDR3nt: TGTGCCTGGTCGTGGGGAGGATCACCCCTCCACTTT
abundance: NA
v_gene: TRBV30
j_gene: TRBJ1-6
d_gene: NA

CDR3aa: CASSFGTSEETQYF
CDR3nt: TGCGCCAGCAGCTTTGGGACAAGCGAAGAGACCCAGTACTTC
abundance: NA
v_gene: TRBV5-1
j_gene: TRBJ2-5
d_gene: NA

CDR3aa: CASSSPQGGSFF
CDR3nt: TGTGCCAGCAGTTCCCCCCAGGGAGGCTCCTTTTTT
abundance: NA
v_gene: TRBV28
j_gene: TRBJ1-4
d_gene: NA

CDR3aa: CASSYGAGGNTIYF
CDR3nt: TGTGCCAGCAGTTACGGGGCAGGCGGAAACACCATATATTTT
abundance: NA
v_gene: TRBV6-5
j_gene: TRBJ1-3
d_gene: NA

CDR3aa: CASSLQGQETQYF
CDR3nt: TGCGCCAGCAGCCTACAGGGACAAGAGACCCAGTACTTC
abundance: NA
v_gene: TRBV5-1
j_gene: TRBJ2-5
d_gene: NA

CDR3aa: CASTPGGVNTGELFF
CDR3nt: TGTGCCAGCACCCCCGGGGGGGTGAACACCGGGGAGCTGTTTTTT
abundance: NA
v_gene: TRBV11-3
j_gene: TRBJ2-2
d_gene: TRBD2

CDR3aa: CASSRDIAEAFF
CDR3nt: TGTGCCAGTAGTCGGGACATAGCTGAAGCTTTCTTT
abundance: NA
v_gene: TRBV19
j_gene: TRBJ1-1
d_gene: NA

CDR3aa: CASSQDPRQGGGNTIYF
CDR3nt: TGCGCCAGCAGCCAAGATCCAAGACAGGGGGGCGGAAACACCATATATTTT
abundance: NA
v_gene: TRBV4-3
j_gene: TRBJ1-3
d_gene: TRBD1

CDR3aa: CASSLAGSGEETQYF
CDR3nt: TGTGCCAGCAGCTTGGCCGGGTCAGGGGAAGAGACCCAGTACTTC
abundance: NA
v_gene: TRBV5-5
j_gene: TRBJ2-5
d_gene: NA

CDR3aa: CASSVGTEKQYF
CDR3nt: TGTGCCAGCAGCGTTGGGACAGAAAAGCAGTACTTC
abundance: NA
v_gene: TRBV7-9
j_gene: TRBJ2-7
d_gene: TRBD1

CDR3aa: CASSYWGQGFPSYEQYF
CDR3nt: TGTGCCAGCAGTTACTGGGGTCAGGGGTTTCCCTCCTACGAGCAGTACTTC
abundance: NA
v_gene: TRBV6-2/TRBV6-3
j_gene: TRBJ2-7
d_gene: NA

CDR3aa: CASSAPGSNNSPLHF
CDR3nt: TGTGCCAGCAGCGCTCCGGGATCTAATAATTCACCCCTCCACTTT
abundance: NA
v_gene: TRBV9
j_gene: TRBJ1-6
d_gene: NA

CDR3aa: CASSSNTPVYGYTF
CDR3nt: TGTGCCAGCAGCTCCAATACCCCGGTCTATGGCTACACCTTC
abundance: once
v_gene: TRBV28
j_gene: TRBJ1-2
d_gene: NA

CDR3aa: CASSLGTGGNQPQHF
CDR3nt: TGTGCCAGCAGCTTAGGAACGGGGGGCAATCAGCCCCAGCATTTT
abundance: once
v_gene: TRBV11-2
j_gene: TRBJ1-5
d_gene: NA

CDR3aa: CASNQSWPKNIQYF
CDR3nt: TGTGCCAGCAACCAATCGTGGCCCAAAAACATTCAGTACTTC
abundance: once
v_gene: TRBV14
j_gene: TRBJ2-4
d_gene: NA

CDR3aa: CASSQGEYTEAFF
CDR3nt: TGTGCCAGCAGCCAAGGAGAGTACACTGAAGCTTTCTTT
abundance: NA
v_gene: TRBV3-1/TRBV3-2
j_gene: TRBJ1-1
d_gene: NA

CDR3aa: CASSIAGGDSYNEQFF
CDR3nt: TGCGCCAGCAGCATAGCGGGGGGCGACTCCTACAATGAGCAGTTCTTC
abundance: NA
v_gene: TRBV5-1
j_gene: TRBJ2-1
d_gene: TRBD2

CDR3aa: CASSRITGANVLTF
CDR3nt: TGTGCCAGCTCACGTATTACTGGGGCCAACGTCCTGACTTTC
abundance: NA
v_gene: TRBV18
j_gene: TRBJ2-6
d_gene: NA

CDR3aa: CATSRDRVAYTF
CDR3nt: TGTGCCACCAGCAGGGACAGGGTTGCCTACACCTTC
abundance: NA
v_gene: TRBV15
j_gene: TRBJ1-2
d_gene: TRBD1

CDR3aa: CASRKQGAQYNEQFF
CDR3nt: TGTGCCAGCAGAAAACAGGGGGCGCAATACAATGAGCAGTTCTTC
abundance: NA
v_gene: TRBV6-5
j_gene: TRBJ2-1
d_gene: TRBD1

CDR3aa: CASSLGGQGLGYTF
CDR3nt: TGTGCCAGCAGTTTAGGGGGTCAGGGGCTTGGCTACACCTTC
abundance: NA
v_gene: TRBV28
j_gene: TRBJ1-2
d_gene: NA

CDR3aa: CASSQEFSGSGQHGYTF
CDR3nt: TGTGCCAGCAGCCAAGAATTTTCGGGCTCGGGACAGCATGGCTACACCTTC
abundance: NA
v_gene: TRBV4-2
j_gene: TRBJ1-2
d_gene: TRBD1

CDR3aa: CASSQEQGVNSPLHF
CDR3nt: TGCGCCAGCAGCCAAGAACAGGGGGTCAATTCACCCCTCCACTTT
abundance: NA
v_gene: TRBV4-3
j_gene: TRBJ1-6
d_gene: TRBD1

CDR3aa: CASSWGQGAYEQYF
CDR3nt: TGTGCCAGCTCCTGGGGACAGGGAGCCTACGAGCAGTACTTC
abundance: NA
v_gene: TRBV18
j_gene: TRBJ2-7
d_gene: TRBD1

CDR3aa: CASSGPGMTDTQYF
CDR3nt: TGTGCCAGCAGTGGCCCGGGGATGACAGATACGCAGTATTTT
abundance: NA
v_gene: TRBV2
j_gene: TRBJ2-3
d_gene: NA

CDR3aa: CASSLVSGRMNTEAFF
CDR3nt: TGCGCCAGCAGCTTGGTCTCTGGCAGAATGAACACTGAAGCTTTCTTT
abundance: NA
v_gene: TRBV5-1
j_gene: TRBJ1-1
d_gene: NA

CDR3aa: CASSSPVGGSVGEQYF
CDR3nt: TGTGCCAGCAGTTCCCCCGTTGGCGGGAGTGTTGGCGAGCAGTACTTC
abundance: NA
v_gene: TRBV6-2/TRBV6-3
j_gene: TRBJ2-7
d_gene: TRBD2

CDR3aa: CAWSVGGPKNIQYF
CDR3nt: TGTGCCTGGAGTGTAGGGGGACCTAAAAACATTCAGTACTTC
abundance: NA
v_gene: TRBV30
j_gene: TRBJ2-4
d_gene: NA

CDR3aa: CATSDLDFSYEQYF
CDR3nt: TGTGCCACCAGTGATTTAGACTTCTCCTACGAGCAGTACTTC
abundance: NA
v_gene: TRBV24-1
j_gene: TRBJ2-7
d_gene: NA

CDR3aa: CASSPGAHSPLHF
CDR3nt: TGTGCCAGCAGCCCAGGGGCTCATTCACCCCTCCACTTT
abundance: few
v_gene: TRBV12-3/TRBV12-4
j_gene: TRBJ1-6
d_gene: NA

CDR3aa: CASIVDYNYGYTF
CDR3nt: TGTGCCAGCATAGTAGACTATAACTATGGCTACACCTTC
abundance: NA
v_gene: TRBV6-5
j_gene: TRBJ1-2
d_gene: NA

CDR3aa: CASSIRGSGELNTEAFF
CDR3nt: TGTGCCAGCAGCATTAGAGGTTCAGGGGAGCTGAACACTGAAGCTTTCTTT
abundance: NA
v_gene: TRBV11-2
j_gene: TRBJ1-1
d_gene: NA

CDR3aa: CASSLGTGGVLGELFF
CDR3nt: TGTGCCAGCAGCCTAGGGACAGGAGGCGTGTTGGGGGAGCTGTTTTTT
abundance: NA
v_gene: TRBV5-5
j_gene: TRBJ2-2
d_gene: TRBD1

CDR3aa: CASSPIGAGKGDTQYF
CDR3nt: TGTGCCAGCTCACCAATCGGCGCAGGGAAGGGAGATACGCAGTATTTT
abundance: NA
v_gene: TRBV18
j_gene: TRBJ2-3
d_gene: NA

CDR3aa: CASSRPGGGFTDTQYF
CDR3nt: TGTGCCAGCAGTCGCCCTGGCGGGGGGTTCACAGATACGCAGTATTTT
abundance: NA
v_gene: TRBV5-6
j_gene: TRBJ2-3
d_gene: TRBD2

CDR3aa: CASSHRGLAGLGEQYF
CDR3nt: TGTGCCAGCAGCCACCGAGGACTAGCGGGATTGGGCGAGCAGTACTTC
abundance: NA
v_gene: TRBV3-1/TRBV3-2
j_gene: TRBJ2-7
d_gene: TRBD2

CDR3aa: CATKVSLGFHGYTF
CDR3nt: TGTGCCACTAAAGTCTCCCTCGGTTTTCATGGCTACACCTTC
abundance: few
v_gene: TRBV28
j_gene: TRBJ1-2
d_gene: NA

CDR3aa: CASSLVTGRNQPQHF
CDR3nt: TGTGCCAGCAGTTTAGTAACAGGGCGAAATCAGCCCCAGCATTTT
abundance: NA
v_gene: TRBV28
j_gene: TRBJ1-5
d_gene: NA

CDR3aa: CASSLRTGGYTF
CDR3nt: TGTGCCAGCAGCCTCCGGACAGGGGGATACACCTTC
abundance: NA
v_gene: TRBV3-1/TRBV3-2
j_gene: TRBJ1-2
d_gene: TRBD1

CDR3aa: CASSPSIDRGNQPQHF
CDR3nt: TGCGCCAGCAGCCCGTCGATAGACAGGGGCAATCAGCCCCAGCATTTT
abundance: NA
v_gene: TRBV4-3
j_gene: TRBJ1-5
d_gene: TRBD1

CDR3aa: CASSPDPVQGTYGYTF
CDR3nt: TGTGCCAGCAGCCCAGACCCAGTACAGGGGACCTATGGCTACACCTTC
abundance: NA
v_gene: TRBV9
j_gene: TRBJ1-2
d_gene: TRBD1

CDR3aa: CASSYSSISYGYTF
CDR3nt: TGTGCCAGCAGTTATTCCTCTATAAGCTATGGCTACACCTTC
abundance: few
v_gene: TRBV6-5
j_gene: TRBJ1-2
d_gene: NA

CDR3aa: CAQHGTARGGEKLFF
CDR3nt: TGTGCCCAGCACGGGACGGCTAGGGGGGGTGAAAAACTGTTTTTT
abundance: NA
v_gene: TRBV9
j_gene: TRBJ1-4
d_gene: NA

CDR3aa: CATSRDRGFTGANVLTF
CDR3nt: TGTGCCACCAGCAGAGATCGGGGTTTTACTGGGGCCAACGTCCTGACTTTC
abundance: NA
v_gene: TRBV15
j_gene: TRBJ2-6
d_gene: NA